These 15 T cell receptor beta chains share one sample of origin, sequenced in a study of T cell responses to AZD1222 COVID-19 vaccine. Only in-frame clones appear in the TCRdb table, and some are missing; sequencing was by immunoSEQ multiplex PCR. The sample has around 70,000 clones; about 90% are singletons. Source: peripheral blood, taken 28 days after the second AZD1222 dose. Every receptor here comes from an adult who received the AZD1222 COVID-19 vaccine.

The CDR3 reads CASSPPDRATDTQYF. Here the CDR3 DNA reads TGTGCCAGCAGCCCTCCGGACAGGGCCACAGATACGCAGTATTTT. This chain joins TRBV7-2 and TRBJ2-3, with TRBD1 matching 8 bases. CDR3 size: 15 residues. Germline CDR1 SGHTA, CDR2 FQGNSA. V was clipped by 5 bases and J by 2 bases; unmatched bases: 6.

V gene TRBV19 combines with J gene TRBJ2-1; D is possibly TRBD2 (5 bases). V was clipped by 7 bases and J by 6 bases, with 19 bases between them. Germline CDR1 reads LNHDA; CDR2 reads SQIVND (reference sequence). There are 15 residues in the CDR3. CDR3 nucleotides: TGTGCCAGTACCCGTGGGAGAGGGCCCTTCAATGAGCAGTTCTTC. This sequence encodes CASTRGRGPFNEQFF.

This rearrangement joins TRBV3-1 (or the pseudogene TRBV3-2) to TRBJ2-1, with TRBD2 matching over 8 bases. The CDR3 spans 17 residues. Losses at the gene ends were 1 base for V and 4 bases for J; bases not matched to a gene: 9. CDR1 is LGHDT and CDR2 is YNNKEL in the germline V gene (reference sequence). The DNA of the CDR3 is TGTGCCAGCAGCCAAGCGGGGGGGGGAGCCGCATACAATGAGCAGTTCTTC. Residues: CASSQAGGGAAYNEQFF.

This clone has more than one count but fewer than ten. The J gene is TRBJ2-7, the V gene TRBV5-1; the match to TRBD2 covers 9 bases. The CDR3 loop spans 15 amino acids. The J segment lost 0 bases and the V segment lost 5 bases, leaving 6 bases of the junction unmatched. Germline-derived CDR1 and CDR2 are SGHRS and YFSETQ. The CDR3 nucleotides are TGCGCCAGCAGGATGCTAGCGGGACCCTCCTACGAGCAGTACTTC. It specifies CASRMLAGPSYEQYF.

V gene TRBV10-3 combines with J gene TRBJ1-1; a weak D match, TRBD1 (5 bases). Germline V gives CDR1 ENHRY, CDR2 SYGVKD. V lost 5 bases to trimming and J lost 3 bases, with 16 bases between them. The CDR3 covers 15 residues. The DNA for the CDR3 is TGTGCCATCAGTACCGAGGGACGGGGGTACACTGAAGCTTTCTTT. Encoded protein: CAISTEGRGYTEAFF.

The J gene is TRBJ1-4, the V gene TRBV29-1; 9 bases match TRBD1. Looked up from germline, CDR1 is SQVTM and CDR2 is ANQGSEA. There are 14 residues in the CDR3. Unmatched junction bases numbered 7, after V lost 3 bases and J lost 8 bases. The CDR3 loop reads CSVERQGVGEKLFF. CDR3 nucleotides: TGCAGCGTTGAGAGACAGGGGGTCGGGGAAAAACTGTTTTTT.

The CDR3 sequence is CASSEGTSGSNEQFF. The DNA for the CDR3 is TGTGCCAGCAGTGAAGGGACTAGCGGGAGCAATGAGCAGTTCTTC. The chain combines TRBV6-1 with TRBJ2-1; the match to TRBD2 covers 13 bases. V gave up 1 base and J gave up 6 bases; unmatched junction bases: 0. The germline CDR1 and CDR2 sequences are MNHNS and SASEGT. The CDR3 is 15 residues long.

This clone showed up just once. V gene TRBV14 combines with J gene TRBJ1-2; weak D call: TRBD1 (6 bases). This CDR3 has 14 residues. V dropped 3 bases and J dropped 5 bases, with 13 bases sitting between them. Germline V gives CDR1 SGHDN, CDR2 FVKESK. The CDR3 protein is CASSHFHRDYGYTF. The CDR3 DNA sequence: TGTGCCAGCAGCCATTTCCACAGGGATTATGGCTACACCTTC.

The chain couples TRBV7-2 to TRBJ1-1, with D possibly matching TRBD1 (6 bases). The germline V gene has CDR1 SGHTA and CDR2 FQGNSA. The V gene lost 1 base and the J gene lost 4 bases, with 13 bases spanning the gap. The CDR3 loop spans 15 amino acids. CDR3: CASSLGGPRSTEAFF. The CDR3 DNA reads TGTGCCAGCAGCTTAGGGGGGCCAAGGAGCACTGAAGCTTTCTTT. The whole variable domain, filled in from reference TRBV7-2 and TRBJ1-1, reads GAGVSQSPSNKVTEKGKDVELRCDPISGHTALYWYRQSLGQGLEFLIYFQGNSAPDKSGLPSDRFSAERTGGSVSTLTIQRTQQEDSAVYLCASSLGGPRSTEAFFGQGTRLTVV.

The rearrangement joins TRBV6-5 to TRBJ2-7; unclear D gene. Germline CDR1 MNHEY, CDR2 SVGAGI. Trimming took 7 bases from V and 3 from J, leaving 16 bases between them. This CDR3 is 14 amino acids long. The CDR3, as DNA: TGTGCCAGCACCTCAAGAGACCGAGGCTACGAGCAGTACTTC. This translates into CASTSRDRGYEQYF.

The chain joins TRBV9 to TRBJ2-3; D may be TRBD1 or TRBD2 (5 bases each). The CDR3 contains 15 residues. Germline V gene sequence: CDR1 SGDLS, CDR2 YYNGEE. The V end lost 0 bases, the J end lost 0 bases, and 8 bases lay between the germline ends. The DNA for the CDR3 is TGTGCCAGCAGCGTAGGGGGGATGAGCACAGATACGCAGTATTTT. Protein product: CASSVGGMSTDTQYF.

The V call is TRBV18, the J call TRBJ1-2; tentative D call: TRBD1 (5 bases). The CDR3 totals 14 residues. The V gene's germline CDR1 is KGHSH and CDR2 LQKENI. Trimming shortened V by 6 bases and J by 4 bases, and 15 bases separated the two germline ends. This chain's CDR3 is CASSPDGGGYGYTF. The CDR3 nucleotides are TGTGCCAGCTCTCCTGACGGGGGTGGCTATGGCTACACCTTC.

The J gene is TRBJ1-1, the V gene TRBV6-6; D gene uncertain. The CDR3 is 15 residues long. Trimming took 0 bases from V and 0 from J, leaving 8 bases between them. CDR1 and CDR2 from the germline V gene are MNHNY and SVGAGI (reference sequence). The CDR3 coding sequence is TGTGCCAGCAGTTACTCGACGGGCTTGAACACTGAAGCTTTCTTT. This sequence encodes CASSYSTGLNTEAFF.

The chain is built from TRBV7-2 and TRBJ2-7, with D perhaps matching TRBD2 (5 bases). The CDR3 is made up of 14 amino acids. Trimming shortened V by 2 bases and J by 6 bases, and 14 bases separated the two germline ends. Germline lookup yields CDR1 SGHTA and CDR2 FQGNSA. The CDR3 here is CASSLRSEGTEQYF. The CDR3 region has the DNA TGTGCCAGCAGCTTAAGATCTGAGGGAACCGAGCAGTACTTC.

V gene TRBV28 combines with J gene TRBJ2-7, with 7 bases matching TRBD2. V gave up 6 bases and J gave up 4 bases; unmatched junction bases: 9. Per germline, CDR1 MDHEN and CDR2 SYDVKM. The CDR3 sequence is 14 residues long. Written as DNA, the CDR3 is TGTGCCAGCAGGAGGACGGGAGGAACTTACGAGCAGTACTTC. Translated, it gives CASRRTGGTYEQYF.